The T cell receptor (beta chain) under discussion was sequenced for a study of blood T cell repertoires in COVID-19. Study background: Collection of acute and convalescent COVID-19 samples took place in the United States, Italy and Spain. T cells, B-cell-depleted T cells, or PBMCs provided the cDNA or gDNA that served as material.

Authors' processing steps: Amplifying reference gene primers gave estimates of nucleated cell counts. Sequenced by immunoSEQ multiplex PCR; TCRdb stores in-frame clones only, minus some. The DNA gave D and trimming, while V, J and clone size come from that table. The sample holds about 97,000 clones; almost 90% are singletons and the top ten take roughly 2.1%. Enrolment of Seattle patients took place during active infection, and they were followed longitudinally. Per the germline V gene, CDR1 is SGHTA and CDR2 is FQGNSA. CDR3 size: 14 residues. V lost 5 bases and J lost 10; bases outside the gene matches: 5.

The genes are TRBV7-2 and TRBJ1-6, with 10 bases matching TRBD1. Sequenced: peripheral blood. This sequence was found in a man in his forties or fifties with COVID-19, enrolled during active disease. CDR3 region: CASSAQTGGSPLHF. CDR3 coding DNA: TGTGCCAGCAGCGCCCAGACAGGGGGCTCACCCCTCCACTTT.